Listed below are T cell receptor beta chains from one sample, sequenced in a study of blood T cells in healthy people across ages. TCRdb used MiXCR to reprocess the 5' RACE reads, holding one entry per CDR3 protein. This table has hundreds of thousands of distinct CDR3 sequences, under 25% appearing once. Sequenced input: blood. The receptors derive from a man between 65 and 79 years old in good health. Both conserved end residues are part of each CDR3. The order of the fields is clone size, D gene, V gene, J gene, CDR3 DNA, CDR3 protein. The D gene is left open where the match is weak. Rows give clone size only sometimes, using once, few, many, or a class for an expanded clone.

clone size: few
D gene: TRBD2
V gene: TRBV20-1
J gene: TRBJ2-1
CDR3 DNA: TGCAGTGCTACTAGCGGAAATGAGCAGTTCTTC
CDR3 protein: CSATSGNEQFF

clone size: NA
D gene: NA
V gene: TRBV20-1
J gene: TRBJ2-5
CDR3 DNA: TGCAGTGCTAGGGGTACGGACTATCCCCAAGAGACCCAGTACTTC
CDR3 protein: CSARGTDYPQETQYF

clone size: many
D gene: NA
V gene: TRBV20-1
J gene: TRBJ2-2
CDR3 DNA: TGCAGTGCTCACAGAAACACCGGGGAGCTGTTTTTT
CDR3 protein: CSAHRNTGELFF

clone size: NA
D gene: NA
V gene: TRBV10-3
J gene: TRBJ2-7
CDR3 DNA: TGTGCCATCAGTCTGGGGGCGAATGAGCAGTACTTC
CDR3 protein: CAISLGANEQYF

clone size: NA
D gene: TRBD2
V gene: TRBV4-2
J gene: TRBJ2-5
CDR3 DNA: TGTTTCCGGACTAGCCAACAAGAGACCCAGTACTTC
CDR3 protein: CFRTSQQETQYF

clone size: many
D gene: TRBD2
V gene: TRBV7-3
J gene: TRBJ2-3
CDR3 DNA: TGTGCCAGCAGCCTGGGGCTAGCGGCTAGCGATACGCAGTATTTT
CDR3 protein: CASSLGLAASDTQYF

clone size: few
D gene: NA
V gene: TRBV7-9
J gene: TRBJ1-2
CDR3 DNA: TGTGCCAGCAGCCCCACCCGAGATAAACTCTATAGCTACACCTTC
CDR3 protein: CASSPTRDKLYSYTF

clone size: NA
D gene: NA
V gene: TRBV29-1
J gene: TRBJ1-1
CDR3 DNA: TGCAGCGTATTACCAAGGCCATCTTTCATGAACACTGAAGCTTTCTTT
CDR3 protein: CSVLPRPSFMNTEAFF

clone size: many
D gene: NA
V gene: TRBV4-3
J gene: TRBJ2-6
CDR3 DNA: TGCGCCAGCAGCCCGCCCTACGTCCTGACTTTC
CDR3 protein: CASSPPYVLTF

clone size: NA
D gene: NA
V gene: TRBV20-1
J gene: TRBJ1-4
CDR3 DNA: TGCAGTGCTCCCGGGGGGGGGCTAGTTGAAAAACTGTTTTTT
CDR3 protein: CSAPGGGLVEKLFF

clone size: NA
D gene: NA
V gene: TRBV5-1
J gene: TRBJ2-1
CDR3 DNA: TGCGCCAGCAGCACCACAGGGGGGGATCACAATGAGCAGTTCTTC
CDR3 protein: CASSTTGGDHNEQFF

clone size: many
D gene: NA
V gene: TRBV6-5
J gene: TRBJ2-2
CDR3 DNA: TGTGCCAGCCAGGGTAGCCGGCCCACCGGGGAGCTGTTTTTT
CDR3 protein: CASQGSRPTGELFF

clone size: NA
D gene: NA
V gene: TRBV28
J gene: TRBJ2-3
CDR3 DNA: TGTGCCAGCAGTTCCCAACCCCTCACAGATACGCAGTATTTT
CDR3 protein: CASSSQPLTDTQYF

clone size: many
D gene: NA
V gene: TRBV28
J gene: TRBJ2-1
CDR3 DNA: TGTGCCAGCACTGGGAATGAGCAGTTCTTC
CDR3 protein: CASTGNEQFF

clone size: NA
D gene: NA
V gene: TRBV2
J gene: TRBJ1-4
CDR3 DNA: TGTGCCAGCAGTGCAACCCGAGGGGCCAGAGCTGAAAAACTGTTTTTT
CDR3 protein: CASSATRGARAEKLFF

clone size: NA
D gene: NA
V gene: TRBV11-1
J gene: TRBJ2-5
CDR3 DNA: TGTGCCAGCAGCTTAGCGCTACTTAAGACCCAGTACTTC
CDR3 protein: CASSLALLKTQYF

clone size: NA
D gene: NA
V gene: TRBV19
J gene: TRBJ1-2
CDR3 DNA: TGTGCCAGTAGTAAGTCTGGTAACTATGGCTACACCTTC
CDR3 protein: CASSKSGNYGYTF

clone size: NA
D gene: NA
V gene: TRBV9
J gene: TRBJ1-3
CDR3 DNA: TGTGCCAGCAGCGTAGATTGGGGTTCTGGAAACACCATATATTTT
CDR3 protein: CASSVDWGSGNTIYF

clone size: NA
D gene: NA
V gene: TRBV7-8
J gene: TRBJ2-3
CDR3 DNA: TGTGCCAGCAGCCCCAGGGGCCGTACGCAGTATTTT
CDR3 protein: CASSPRGRTQYF

clone size: NA
D gene: NA
V gene: TRBV28
J gene: TRBJ2-7
CDR3 DNA: TGTGCCAGCAGTTCCCACCTAGACTACTACGAGCAGTACTTC
CDR3 protein: CASSSHLDYYEQYF

clone size: many
D gene: NA
V gene: TRBV7-6
J gene: TRBJ2-5
CDR3 DNA: TGTGCCAGCAGCTACCGCGGAAGGAGAGAGACCCAGTACTTC
CDR3 protein: CASSYRGRRETQYF

clone size: NA
D gene: NA
V gene: TRBV7-6
J gene: TRBJ1-1
CDR3 DNA: TGTGCCAGCACTCAAGGGAGATACACTGAAGCTTTCTTT
CDR3 protein: CASTQGRYTEAFF

clone size: few
D gene: TRBD1
V gene: TRBV5-4
J gene: TRBJ1-1
CDR3 DNA: TGTGCCAGCAGCACAGGACAGGTCTTTGCTGAAGCTTTCTTT
CDR3 protein: CASSTGQVFAEAFF

clone size: NA
D gene: NA
V gene: TRBV20-1
J gene: TRBJ2-7
CDR3 DNA: TGCAGTGCTAGGGTGACAGGAGTATTCTACGAGCAGTACTTC
CDR3 protein: CSARVTGVFYEQYF

clone size: few
D gene: NA
V gene: TRBV20-1
J gene: TRBJ2-1
CDR3 DNA: TGCAGTGCTAGTACGAGTGAGCAGTTCTTC
CDR3 protein: CSASTSEQFF

clone size: few
D gene: NA
V gene: TRBV5-1
J gene: TRBJ2-7
CDR3 DNA: TGCGCCAGCAGCTTGCTGACTAGTGACGAGCAGTACTTC
CDR3 protein: CASSLLTSDEQYF

clone size: NA
D gene: NA
V gene: TRBV11-2
J gene: TRBJ2-7
CDR3 DNA: TGTGCCAGCAGCTCTGGGTTAGGCGAGCAGTACTTC
CDR3 protein: CASSSGLGEQYF

clone size: few
D gene: TRBD1
V gene: TRBV18
J gene: TRBJ1-4
CDR3 DNA: TGTGCCAGCTCACCTCCACGACAGGGGACAACTAATGAAAAACTGTTTTTT
CDR3 protein: CASSPPRQGTTNEKLFF

clone size: NA
D gene: TRBD2
V gene: TRBV6-1
J gene: TRBJ2-1
CDR3 DNA: TGTGCCAGCCGAGGTGGACTAGCGGGAGTTACTGAGCAGTTCTTC
CDR3 protein: CASRGGLAGVTEQFF

clone size: NA
D gene: TRBD1
V gene: TRBV28
J gene: TRBJ1-5
CDR3 DNA: TGTGCCAGCAGTTTGATAGGACAGGGAAGCAATCAGCCCCAGCATTTT
CDR3 protein: CASSLIGQGSNQPQHF

clone size: few
D gene: TRBD2
V gene: TRBV6-5
J gene: TRBJ2-7
CDR3 DNA: TGTGCCAGCAGTTACTCGACGGGAGGGCCCTACGAGCAGTACTTC
CDR3 protein: CASSYSTGGPYEQYF

clone size: few
D gene: NA
V gene: TRBV5-1
J gene: TRBJ2-1
CDR3 DNA: TGCGCCAGCAGCTTGGGACCGGGGCCCTCCTACAATGAGCAGTTCTTC
CDR3 protein: CASSLGPGPSYNEQFF

clone size: NA
D gene: NA
V gene: TRBV6-2/TRBV6-3
J gene: TRBJ2-6
CDR3 DNA: TGTGCCAGCAGCCGAGGGGCTGGGGCCAACGTCCTGACTTTC
CDR3 protein: CASSRGAGANVLTF

clone size: few
D gene: TRBD1
V gene: TRBV27
J gene: TRBJ2-7
CDR3 DNA: TGTGCCAGCCAAAAAACCGGGACAGGGTCCTACGAGCAGTACTTC
CDR3 protein: CASQKTGTGSYEQYF

clone size: NA
D gene: NA
V gene: TRBV4-2
J gene: TRBJ1-2
CDR3 DNA: TGTGCCAGCAGCCTAGCGGGCCGAGGCACCTTC
CDR3 protein: CASSLAGRGTF

clone size: many
D gene: NA
V gene: TRBV29-1
J gene: TRBJ2-2
CDR3 DNA: TGCAGCGCAGGGACTTTGAACACCGGGGAGCTGTTTTTT
CDR3 protein: CSAGTLNTGELFF

clone size: NA
D gene: NA
V gene: TRBV14
J gene: TRBJ2-1
CDR3 DNA: TGTGCCAGCAGCCAAGATCTTGGGGACGGGTTCTACAATGAGCAGTTCTTC
CDR3 protein: CASSQDLGDGFYNEQFF

clone size: NA
D gene: NA
V gene: TRBV20-1
J gene: TRBJ1-4
CDR3 DNA: TGCAGTGCTAGAGATGTGGGTGACAGAGTTAATGAAAAACTGTTTTTT
CDR3 protein: CSARDVGDRVNEKLFF

clone size: few
D gene: TRBD2
V gene: TRBV20-1
J gene: TRBJ2-7
CDR3 DNA: TGCAGTGCTAGGGGTGGGTCGGGACTAGCGGGAGTTGAGGAAGTCCCCGAGCAGTACTTC
CDR3 protein: CSARGGSGLAGVEEVPEQYF

clone size: NA
D gene: NA
V gene: TRBV2
J gene: TRBJ2-3
CDR3 DNA: TGTGCCAGCAGTGAGGCCTCCCGGACAGATACGCAGTATTTT
CDR3 protein: CASSEASRTDTQYF

clone size: NA
D gene: NA
V gene: TRBV12-3/TRBV12-4
J gene: TRBJ1-6
CDR3 DNA: TGTGCCAGCAGTTGGACGAGTGATTCACCCCTCCACTTT
CDR3 protein: CASSWTSDSPLHF

clone size: few
D gene: TRBD2
V gene: TRBV29-1
J gene: TRBJ2-1
CDR3 DNA: TGCAGCGTTAATAGCGGGAGGCGGGATGAGCAGTTCTTC
CDR3 protein: CSVNSGRRDEQFF

clone size: once
D gene: NA
V gene: TRBV3-1
J gene: TRBJ1-3
CDR3 DNA: TGTGCCAGCAGCCAAGAGGGAACTGGAAACACCATATATTTT
CDR3 protein: CASSQEGTGNTIYF

clone size: few
D gene: NA
V gene: TRBV20-1
J gene: TRBJ2-4
CDR3 DNA: TGCAGTGCTAGCCCTACCATGAGGACCATATACTTC
CDR3 protein: CSASPTMRTIYF

clone size: many
D gene: NA
V gene: TRBV14
J gene: TRBJ2-1
CDR3 DNA: TGTGCCAGCAGCCAAGATTTGGGTGAGCAGTTCTTC
CDR3 protein: CASSQDLGEQFF

clone size: NA
D gene: NA
V gene: TRBV12-3/TRBV12-4
J gene: TRBJ2-1
CDR3 DNA: TGTGCCAGCAGTTTAGCGCCGATTGCAGATGAGCAGTTCTTC
CDR3 protein: CASSLAPIADEQFF

clone size: NA
D gene: TRBD2
V gene: TRBV20-1
J gene: TRBJ2-1
CDR3 DNA: TGCAGTGCGGCTGATAGCGGGAGGGTGAAGAATGAGCAGTTCTTC
CDR3 protein: CSAADSGRVKNEQFF

clone size: NA
D gene: TRBD2
V gene: TRBV2
J gene: TRBJ2-3
CDR3 DNA: TGTGCCAGCAATCCGGGACTAGCAAGAGATACGCAGTATTTT
CDR3 protein: CASNPGLARDTQYF

clone size: many
D gene: NA
V gene: TRBV27
J gene: TRBJ2-7
CDR3 DNA: TGTGCCAGCAGTTTAGCGGGACATAGCAGCTCCTACGAGCAGTACTTC
CDR3 protein: CASSLAGHSSSYEQYF

clone size: NA
D gene: TRBD1
V gene: TRBV7-9
J gene: TRBJ1-4
CDR3 DNA: TGTGCCAGCAGTACTACAGGGGAAGGTCTGGTTGAAAAACTGTTTTTT
CDR3 protein: CASSTTGEGLVEKLFF

clone size: many
D gene: TRBD1
V gene: TRBV11-2
J gene: TRBJ1-2
CDR3 DNA: TGTGCCAGCAGCCAGGCCCCGGACAGGGTCCTTACTAACTATGGCTACACCTTC
CDR3 protein: CASSQAPDRVLTNYGYTF

clone size: NA
D gene: NA
V gene: TRBV12-3/TRBV12-4
J gene: TRBJ2-5
CDR3 DNA: TGTGCCAGCAGTTGGAGCCAGGGTAGGGAGACCCAGTACTTC
CDR3 protein: CASSWSQGRETQYF

clone size: few
D gene: NA
V gene: TRBV4-3
J gene: TRBJ2-1
CDR3 DNA: TGCGCCAGCAGCCAAGATGTTGGCAACTACAATGAGCAGTTCTTC
CDR3 protein: CASSQDVGNYNEQFF

clone size: few
D gene: NA
V gene: TRBV13
J gene: TRBJ1-2
CDR3 DNA: TGTGCCAGCAGCAGAACGACCGGGACGGTCTATGGCTACACCTTC
CDR3 protein: CASSRTTGTVYGYTF